This entry lists 30 T cell receptor beta chains sequenced from one sample in a study of neurological immune-mediated disorders. TCRdb re-analysed the 5' RACE reads in MiXCR, keeping a single row per CDR3 protein. The repertoire holds fewer than 85,000 distinct CDR3 sequences, with about 4% as singletons. What was sequenced was PBMCs. The receptor set was obtained from a man aged 25 to 40 with multiple sclerosis.

The table lists this clonotype with many counts. The chain has TRBV9 and TRBJ2-1; 8 bases line up with TRBD2. Germline V lookup: CDR1 SGDLS, CDR2 YYNGEE. The CDR3 has 15 residues. The J segment lost 4 bases and the V segment lost 3 bases, leaving 6 bases of the junction unmatched. CDR3 residues: CASSARGDDYNEQFF. In DNA form, the CDR3 reads TGTGCCAGCAGCGCGCGGGGGGACGATTACAATGAGCAGTTCTTC. Supplemented by reference TRBV9 and TRBJ2-1, the full variable domain reads DSGVTQTPKHLITATGQRVTLRCSPRSGDLSVYWYQQSLDQGLQFLIQYYNGEERAKGNILERFSAQQFPDLHSELNLSSLELGDSALYFCASSARGDDYNEQFFGPGTRLTVL.

Many counts were recorded for this clonotype. The chain has TRBV15 and TRBJ2-5, with D uncertain. This CDR3 is built from 11 residues. CDR1 LNHNV and CDR2 YYDKDF come from the germline V gene (reference sequence). V was trimmed by 5 bases and J by 5 bases, leaving 6 bases between them. CDR3 nucleotides: TGTGCCACCAGCCGATTGGAGACCCAGTACTTC. Amino acids: CATSRLETQYF.

This clonotype was seen at least ten times. The CDR3 protein is CASSVAPTGNTEAFF. CDR3 coding DNA: TGTGCCAGCAGCGTAGCACCGACAGGGAACACTGAAGCTTTCTTT. The chain joins TRBV9 to TRBJ1-1; a weak D match, TRBD1 (6 bases). V lost 0 bases and J 1 base, leaving 10 bases between the germline ends. The CDR3 sequence is 15 residues long. Germline V gives CDR1 SGDLS, CDR2 YYNGEE.

In its sample, this clonotype was seen many times. This chain joins TRBV7-9 and TRBJ1-1; the match to TRBD1 covers 7 bases. From germline, CDR1 is SEHNR and CDR2 FQNEAQ (reference sequence). V was clipped by 1 base and J by 3 bases; unmatched bases: 11. The CDR3 loop spans 17 amino acids. CDR3 region: CASSLVGGRGLYTEAFF. The CDR3 DNA sequence: TGTGCCAGCAGCTTAGTAGGGGGCCGTGGTCTGTACACTGAAGCTTTCTTT.

This clonotype came up many times. The V call is TRBV20-1, the J call TRBJ2-7; D perhaps matches TRBD2 (5 bases). Trimming took off 5 bases at V and 0 bases at J, with 23 bases between the two ends. CDR1 is DFQATT, CDR2 SNEGSKA, per germline (reference sequence). CDR3 length: 17 amino acids. Here the CDR3 reads CSAPMQPGSASSYEQYF. CDR3 bases: TGCAGTGCTCCCATGCAACCGGGGTCCGCTAGCTCCTACGAGCAGTACTTC.

The table lists this clonotype with many counts. CDR3 sequence reads: CASSLDRASTEAFF. DNA of the CDR3: TGCGCCAGCAGCTTGGACAGGGCGAGCACTGAAGCTTTCTTT. The chain employs TRBV5-1 and TRBJ1-1; TRBD1 is a possible D gene (6 bases). Germline CDR1 SGHRS, CDR2 YFSETQ. V dropped 0 bases and J dropped 4 bases, with 10 bases sitting between them. This CDR3 region has 14 residues.

This clonotype was counted at least ten times. The junction shows a germline mismatch at one end, possibly a read error. The chain joins TRBV5-1 to TRBJ2-7, with TRBD1 as a possible D gene (5 bases). The CDR3 sequence is 15 residues long. Germline values: CDR1 SGHRS, CDR2 YFSETQ. CDR3 amino acids: CASRLDQGLAYEQYF. CDR3 DNA sequence: TGCGCCAGCAGGTTGGATCAGGGTTTGGCCTACGAGCAGTACTTC. Combining the CDR3 with reference TRBV5-1 and TRBJ2-7 gives the whole variable domain KAGVTQTPRYLIKTRGQQVTLSCSPISGHRSVSWYQQTPGQGLQFLFEYFSETQRNKGNFPGRFSGRQFSNSRSEMNVSTLELGDSALYLCASRLDQGLAYEQYFGPGTRLTVT.

V and J are TRBV12-3 or TRBV12-4 and TRBJ2-5; D possibly uses TRBD1 or TRBD2 (6 bases each). Trimming left V 5 bases short and J 4 bases short, with 8 bases between. The CDR3 extends over 12 amino acids. The CDR3 DNA reads as TGTGCCAGCAGTGGAGGGGGAGAGACCCAGTACTTC. Residues: CASSGGGETQYF.

There are many counts of this clonotype. The chain is built from TRBV5-1 and TRBJ2-1; D call uncertain. CDR1 and CDR2 (germline): SGHRS, YFSETQ. V was pared by 3 bases and J by 8 bases, with 6 bases between. This CDR3 contains 11 residues. CDR3 sequence reads: CASSSGDEQFF. CDR3 nucleotides: TGCGCCAGCAGCTCCGGCGATGAGCAGTTCTTC.

Concerning this clonotype itself: This clone may be a read error of a much larger clone one base away. This CDR3 fails to terminate in the conserved phenylalanine or tryptophan, so it likely reflects a read error. V is TRBV20-1 and J is TRBJ2-1, with 7 positions matching TRBD2. CDR1 DFQATT and CDR2 SNEGSKA come from the germline V gene (reference sequence). Unmatched junction bases numbered 5, after V lost 0 bases and J lost 3 bases. The CDR3 is 15 amino acids. CDR3 sequence: CSARDLSGVYNEQFI. The CDR3 region has the DNA TGCAGTGCTAGAGATCTAAGCGGGGTCTACAATGAGCAGTTCATC.

This clonotype was observed many times. The chain is built from TRBV6-2 or TRBV6-3 and TRBJ2-2, with TRBD1 identical over 11 bases. V shed 5 bases and J 3 bases; nucleotides not matched to a gene: 2. The germline V gene encodes CDR1 MNHEY and CDR2 SVGEGT. This CDR3 has 15 residues. CDR3 sequence (DNA): TGTGCCAGCAGTCCGGGACAGGGGGACACCGGGGAGCTGTTTTTT. Its translation is CASSPGQGDTGELFF.

There are many counts of this clonotype. The chain links TRBV20-1 to TRBJ2-1; 10 bases are shared with TRBD1. V lost 5 bases to trimming and J lost 6 bases; unmatched junction nucleotides: 10. The CDR3 runs 15 residues. Looked up from germline, CDR1 is DFQATT and CDR2 is SNEGSKA (reference sequence). The CDR3 here is CSAQGWGTGANEQFF. CDR3 DNA: TGCAGTGCTCAGGGATGGGGGACAGGGGCCAATGAGCAGTTCTTC.

The rearrangement links TRBV9 to TRBJ2-1; 12 bases align to TRBD2. The V gene's germline CDR1 is SGDLS and CDR2 YYNGEE. CDR3 length equals 14 residues. The J segment lost 10 bases and the V segment lost 2 bases, leaving 4 bases of the junction unmatched. The CDR3 loop is CASSVASGGVEQFF. In nucleotides, the CDR3 is TGTGCCAGCAGCGTGGCTAGCGGGGGGGTGGAGCAGTTCTTC.

This clonotype was recorded at least ten times. A junction boundary mismatches the germline segment, possibly from a read error. V gene TRBV7-6 combines with J gene TRBJ1-4, with D possibly matching TRBD1 (6 bases). The CDR3 contains 17 residues. Germline assignment: CDR1 SGHVS and CDR2 FNYEAQ. CDR3 bases: TGTGCCAGCAGCTCCAGAGGAGGGGGAACAACAAATGAAAAACTGTTTTTT. Translation: CASSSRGGGTTNEKLFF.

This clonotype was seen many times. The chain employs TRBV7-2 and TRBJ1-1, with 12 bases matching TRBD1. Germline CDR1 is SGHTA and CDR2 is FQGNSA. The CDR3 consists of 14 residues. With 5 bases clipped from V and 5 bases from J, the junction kept 3 bases outside the gene matches. The CDR3, as DNA: TGTGCCAGCAGCCGGGACAGGGGGCAGACTGAAGCTTTCTTT. Translated, it gives CASSRDRGQTEAFF. The complete variable domain, with remaining parts taken from reference TRBV7-2 and TRBJ1-1, reads GAGVSQSPSNKVTEKGKDVELRCDPISGHTALYWYRQSLGQGLEFLIYFQGNSAPDKSGLPSDRFSAERTGGSVSTLTIQRTQQEDSAVYLCASSRDRGQTEAFFGQGTRLTVV.

This clonotype has more than one count but fewer than ten. The CDR3 DNA reads as TGTGCCAGCAGCCCGCCTCCCACCGGAAGAGAAGCTTTCTTT. Translation: CASSPPPTGREAFF. The chain links TRBV7-9 to TRBJ1-1, with D hard to call. Trimming cost V 5 bases and J 8 bases, with 18 bases left between them. There are 14 residues in the CDR3. Germline values: CDR1 SEHNR, CDR2 FQNEAQ (reference sequence).

This clonotype was detected many times. The CDR3 coding sequence is TGCGCCAGCAGCTTACTATCCGGGACTCTAGGCGACGAGCAGTACTTC. Protein product: CASSLLSGTLGDEQYF. The genes are TRBV5-1 and TRBJ2-7, with D possibly matching TRBD2 (6 bases). From germline, CDR1 is SGHRS and CDR2 YFSETQ. The CDR3 is 16 residues long. V was cut by 2 bases and J by 5 bases, with 20 bases left in between.

This clonotype was found many times. This chain joins TRBV12-3 or TRBV12-4 and TRBJ2-3; 7 bases are a match to TRBD2. The CDR3 runs 15 residues. V dropped 3 bases and J dropped 5; count of bases not matched to a gene: 8. CDR3 sequence reads: CASSFWGLPLDTQYF. CDR3 sequence (DNA): TGTGCCAGCAGTTTTTGGGGACTACCGCTAGATACGCAGTATTTT.

This clonotype has ten or more counts. V and J are TRBV5-1 and TRBJ2-2, with 8 bases identical to TRBD1. The CDR3 totals 13 residues. V trimming: 4 bases; J trimming: 6 bases; junction bases outside the gene matches: 2. The germline gives CDR1 SGHRS, CDR2 YFSETQ. The CDR3 DNA is TGCGCCAGCAGCGACAGGGGCCCCGGGGAGCTGTTTTTT. Translating it yields CASSDRGPGELFF.

This clonotype has ten or more counts. This chain links TRBV2 with TRBJ2-1; 11 bases are a match to TRBD2. Germline-derived CDR1 and CDR2 are SNHLY and FYNNEI. This CDR3 is 16 amino acids long. After removal of 5 bases from V and 5 bases from J, the junction contained 8 bases not matched to a gene. CDR3 sequence (DNA): TGTGCCAGCAGTACTAGCGGGGGAGGTTATAACAATGAGCAGTTCTTC. Translation: CASSTSGGGYNNEQFF.

This clonotype occurred many times. The CDR3 sequence: CASSSRGPAEAFF. The CDR3 coding sequence is TGTGCCAGCAGCTCTAGGGGCCCAGCTGAAGCTTTCTTT. The chain combines TRBV7-2 with TRBJ1-1; possibly TRBD1 for D (5 bases). The CDR3 spans 13 residues. V was cut by 4 bases and J by 6 bases, with 12 bases left in between. CDR1 SGHTA and CDR2 FQGNSA come from the germline V gene.

At least ten counts were recorded for this clonotype. The chain combines TRBV5-1 with TRBJ2-5; D gene unclear. Per germline, CDR1 SGHRS and CDR2 YFSETQ. This CDR3 has 13 residues. The V end lost 2 bases, the J end lost 1 base, and 6 bases lay between the germline ends. For the CDR3, the DNA is TGCGCCAGCAGCTTTAGGGCCCAAGAGACCCAGTACTTC. This sequence encodes CASSFRAQETQYF.

This clonotype was seen many times. The chain recombines TRBV12-3 or TRBV12-4 with TRBJ2-1; 8 nucleotides line up with TRBD1. The CDR3 extends over 13 amino acids. V gave up 3 bases and J gave up 7 bases; unmatched junction bases: 2. The CDR3 region is CASSFRGRNEQFF. As DNA, the CDR3 is TGTGCCAGCAGTTTCAGGGGGCGGAATGAGCAGTTCTTC.

This clonotype was found many times. The chain links TRBV5-5 to TRBJ2-1; no reliable D call. Germline V lookup: CDR1 SGHKS, CDR2 YYEKEE (reference sequence). V lost 0 bases and J lost 0, with 10 bases in between. This CDR3 region has 16 residues. The DNA for the CDR3 is TGTGCCAGCAGCTTGGTTCGGACCACCTCCTACAATGAGCAGTTCTTC. The encoded protein is CASSLVRTTSYNEQFF.

This clonotype was counted at least ten times. J is TRBJ1-6 and V is TRBV9; D is unresolved. The CDR3 spans 13 residues. Germline V CDR1 and CDR2: SGDLS, YYNGEE. V gave up 2 bases and J gave up 9 bases, with 9 bases separating them. The CDR3 DNA reads TGTGCCAGCAGCGTTATTGTGGGTTCACCCCTCCACTTT. This gives the protein CASSVIVGSPLHF.

This clonotype was recorded at least ten times. The chain employs TRBV4-1 and TRBJ2-3; D is possibly TRBD1 or TRBD2 (6 bases each). The CDR3 spans 17 residues. Trimming shortened V by 4 bases and J by 4 bases, and 21 bases separated the two germline ends. Germline V gene lookup returns CDR1 MGHRA and CDR2 YSYEKL. This CDR3 is CASSPRGDSPWADTQYF. DNA of the CDR3: TGCGCCAGCAGCCCGAGGGGGGACTCCCCTTGGGCAGATACGCAGTATTTT.

This clonotype was detected many times. V usage is TRBV12-3 or TRBV12-4 and J usage is TRBJ2-3; no reliable D call. CDR3 length: 13 residues. Between the trimmed V and J ends, which lost 7 bases and 0 bases, there was a span of 8 bases. In DNA, the CDR3 is TGTGCCAGCACCGTGGGAAGCACAGATACGCAGTATTTT. Its translation is CASTVGSTDTQYF.

The table lists this clonotype with many counts. V gene TRBV20-1 combines with J gene TRBJ2-2; D perhaps matches TRBD2 (5 bases). Germline V gene lookup returns CDR1 DFQATT and CDR2 SNEGSKA (reference sequence). The CDR3 loop spans 17 amino acids. Trimming left V 2 bases short and J 5 bases short, with 21 bases between. CDR3 region: CSARIPTGERTTGELFF. CDR3 DNA sequence: TGCAGTGCTAGAATCCCGACCGGGGAGCGAACTACCGGGGAGCTGTTTTTT.

This clonotype was picked up many times. The CDR3 region has the DNA TGCAGTGCTAGAGATAAAGGGGACGAGCAGTACTTC. Its protein is CSARDKGDEQYF. The chain employs TRBV20-1 and TRBJ2-7; possible D gene TRBD1, 5 bases. CDR1 and CDR2 from the germline V gene are DFQATT and SNEGSKA (reference sequence). V lost 0 bases to trimming and J lost 5 bases, with 8 bases between them. The CDR3 is 12 amino acids.

The sample holds many counts of this clonotype. This CDR3 reads CASSLAPGQGNYGYTF. The DNA for the CDR3 is TGTGCCAGCAGCTTAGCGCCGGGACAGGGGAACTATGGCTACACCTTC. The chain carries TRBV7-9 and TRBJ1-2, with TRBD1 identical over 10 bases. This CDR3 has 16 amino acids. The V gene's germline CDR1 is SEHNR and CDR2 FQNEAQ (reference sequence). V shed 0 bases, J shed 2 bases, and the junction held 3 bases outside the gene matches. The full variable domain, in which reference TRBV7-9 and TRBJ1-2 provide the parts outside the CDR3, is DTGVSQNPRHKITKRGQNVTFRCDPISEHNRLYWYRQTLGQGPEFLTYFQNEAQLEKSRLLSDRFSAERPKGSFSTLEIQRTEQGDSAMYLCASSLAPGQGNYGYTFGSGTRLTVV.